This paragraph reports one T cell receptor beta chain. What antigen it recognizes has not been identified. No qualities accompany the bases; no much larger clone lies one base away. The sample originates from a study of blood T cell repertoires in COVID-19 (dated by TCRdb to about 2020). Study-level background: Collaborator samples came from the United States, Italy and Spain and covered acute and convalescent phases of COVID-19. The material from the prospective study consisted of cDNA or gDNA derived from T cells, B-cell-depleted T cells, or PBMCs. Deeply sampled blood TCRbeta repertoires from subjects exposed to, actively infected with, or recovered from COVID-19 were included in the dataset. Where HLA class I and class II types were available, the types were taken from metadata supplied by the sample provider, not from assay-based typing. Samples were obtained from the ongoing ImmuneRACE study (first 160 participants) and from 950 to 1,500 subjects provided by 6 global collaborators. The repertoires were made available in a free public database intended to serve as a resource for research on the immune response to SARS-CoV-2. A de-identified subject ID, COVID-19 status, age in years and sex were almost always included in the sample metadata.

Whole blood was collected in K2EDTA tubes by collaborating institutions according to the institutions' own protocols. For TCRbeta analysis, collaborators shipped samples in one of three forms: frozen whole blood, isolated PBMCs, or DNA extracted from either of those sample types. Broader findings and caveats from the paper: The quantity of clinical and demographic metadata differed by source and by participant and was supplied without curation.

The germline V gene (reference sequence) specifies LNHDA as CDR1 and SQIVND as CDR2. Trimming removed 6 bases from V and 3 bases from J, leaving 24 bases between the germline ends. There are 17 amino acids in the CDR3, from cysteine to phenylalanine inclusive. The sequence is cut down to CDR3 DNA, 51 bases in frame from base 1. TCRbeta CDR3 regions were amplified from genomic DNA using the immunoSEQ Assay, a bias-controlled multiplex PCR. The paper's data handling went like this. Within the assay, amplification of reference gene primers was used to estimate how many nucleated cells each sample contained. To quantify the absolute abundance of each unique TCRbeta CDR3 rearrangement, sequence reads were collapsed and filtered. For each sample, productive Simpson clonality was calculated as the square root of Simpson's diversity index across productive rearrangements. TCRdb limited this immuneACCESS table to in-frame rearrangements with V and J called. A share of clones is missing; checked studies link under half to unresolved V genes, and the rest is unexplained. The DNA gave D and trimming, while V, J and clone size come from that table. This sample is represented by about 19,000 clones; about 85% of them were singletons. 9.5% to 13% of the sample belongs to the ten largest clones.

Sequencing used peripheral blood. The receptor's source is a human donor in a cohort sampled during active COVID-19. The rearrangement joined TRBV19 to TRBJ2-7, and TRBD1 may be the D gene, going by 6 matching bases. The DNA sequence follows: TGTGCCAGTAGGCCTCAGGTACTCCCGGGACAATTCTACGAGCAGTACTTC. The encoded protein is CASRPQVLPGQFYEQYF.